This T cell receptor (beta chain) originates from a study of naive and memory T cell subsets. Notes on the study in general: The RNA method is potentially sensitive to activation and differentiation changes.

Ligated cDNA underwent four rounds of PCR with nested alpha and beta constant region primers and SP2. Blood and skin TCR RNA was reverse transcribed with alpha and beta constant primers. TCRdb reprocessed the 5' RACE reads with MiXCR, giving one entry per CDR3 protein. Of 55,000 to 70,000 distinct CDR3 sequences in the sample, about 8.3% are singletons; the top ten hold roughly 9.8%. For this clonotype: The antigen is not known.

A UMI-containing oligonucleotide was joined by 3' ligation to the TCR cDNA template. Adult healthy volunteers gave 2.5 ml peripheral blood for whole-blood RNA. Input was about 1 to 1000 ng of DNase-treated total RNA without cell sorting. V lost 0 bases and J lost 7, with 13 bases in between. There are 15 residues in the CDR3. The germline CDR1 and CDR2 sequences are LGHNA and YSLEER. The chain has TRBV4-3 and TRBJ2-1; D tentatively fits TRBD1 or TRBD2 (6 bases each). The TCR was taken from a female donor in good health. The CDR3 spells CASSQEPQGRNEQFF. The CDR3 DNA sequence: TGCGCCAGCAGCCAAGAGCCGCAGGGGAGGAATGAGCAGTTCTTC.